These T cell receptor beta chains were read from a single sample in a study of blood T cell repertoires in COVID-19. Only in-frame clones appear in the TCRdb table, and some are missing; sequencing was by immunoSEQ multiplex PCR. The data show some 120,000 clones, 65% to 85% seen once. Sequenced material: peripheral blood. The origin of the receptors is a man between 65 and 85 years old with acute or convalescent COVID-19. Both conserved end residues are part of each CDR3. Each record gives: D gene, CDR3 length, V gene, J gene, clone size, CDR3 protein, CDR3 DNA. A D gene is named only where the DNA matches it firmly. Clone size, where shown, is once, few, many, or a class for clones that have expanded.

-	13	TRBV27	TRBJ2-3	-	CASSHSSTDTQYF	TGTGCCAGCAGTCATTCAAGCACAGATACGCAGTATTTT
TRBD1	14	TRBV19	TRBJ1-1	few	CASSLPTGGTEAFF	TGTGCCAGTAGTCTTCCAACAGGGGGCACTGAAGCTTTCTTT
TRBD2	17	TRBV7-6	TRBJ2-3	-	CASSLVVAGGSTDTQYF	TGTGCCAGCAGCTTAGTAGTAGCGGGGGGGAGCACAGATACGCAGTATTTT
-	13	TRBV5-4	TRBJ1-2	-	CASSLPGDYGYTF	TGTGCCAGCAGCTTGCCAGGGGACTATGGCTACACCTTC
-	15	TRBV27	TRBJ2-5	-	CASRGAAVGKETQYF	TGTGCCAGCAGAGGGGCGGCCGTTGGGAAGGAGACCCAGTACTTC
TRBD1	15	TRBV6-5	TRBJ2-2	-	CASSPGQGITGELFF	TGTGCCAGCAGTCCGGGACAGGGAATTACCGGGGAGCTGTTTTTT
-	14	TRBV5-1	TRBJ2-3	-	CASRGGAVTDTQYF	TGCGCCAGCAGGGGGGGAGCGGTCACAGATACGCAGTATTTT
TRBD2	15	TRBV10-3	TRBJ2-2	once	CAISVAGGDTGELFF	TGTGCCATCAGTGTCGCGGGGGGGGACACCGGGGAGCTGTTTTTT
TRBD1	13	TRBV6-2/TRBV6-3	TRBJ2-7	-	CASTYRGLHEQYF	TGTGCCAGCACTTACAGGGGGCTGCACGAGCAGTACTTC
-	14	TRBV6-5	TRBJ1-5	-	CASSTKDRHQPQHF	TGTGCCAGCAGTACCAAAGACAGGCATCAGCCCCAGCATTTT
-	15	TRBV5-6	TRBJ2-3	-	CASSQTGSRTDTQYF	TGTGCCAGCAGCCAAACGGGGTCGAGGACAGATACGCAGTATTTT
TRBD1	15	TRBV28	TRBJ1-5	-	CASSTGGQGNQPQHF	TGTGCCAGCAGTACAGGGGGCCAGGGCAATCAGCCCCAGCATTTT
TRBD1	14	TRBV28	TRBJ1-1	-	CASSFQGAFAEAFF	TGTGCCAGCAGTTTCCAGGGGGCTTTTGCTGAAGCTTTCTTT
-	16	TRBV5-6	TRBJ1-2	-	CASSLANLQDVYGYTF	TGTGCCAGCAGCTTGGCTAACCTACAGGACGTATATGGCTACACCTTC
TRBD1	16	TRBV28	TRBJ1-5	-	CASSQRTGVRNQPQHF	TGTGCCAGCAGTCAAAGGACAGGGGTACGCAATCAGCCCCAGCATTTT
-	15	TRBV5-1	TRBJ1-2	-	CASSLESGVGYGYTF	TGCGCCAGCAGCTTGGAGTCGGGGGTGGGCTATGGCTACACCTTC
-	14	TRBV27	TRBJ1-6	-	CASRGTPYNSPLHF	TGTGCCAGTAGGGGGACACCATATAATTCACCCCTCCACTTT
-	16	TRBV10-3	TRBJ2-1	-	CAISGRPDSPYNEQFF	TGTGCCATCAGTGGTAGGCCGGACTCGCCCTACAATGAGCAGTTCTTC
TRBD1	15	TRBV5-4	TRBJ2-2	-	CASNTGTGRTGELFF	TGTGCCAGCAACACTGGGACAGGGCGCACCGGGGAGCTGTTTTTT
TRBD2	17	TRBV7-2	TRBJ2-2	-	CASSLVRAGVGTGELFF	TGTGCCAGCAGCTTAGTCCGAGCGGGGGTGGGTACCGGGGAGCTGTTTTTT
-	15	TRBV7-2	TRBJ2-3	-	CASSLGPWGADTQYF	TGTGCCAGCAGCTTAGGCCCGTGGGGGGCAGATACGCAGTATTTT
-	13	TRBV12-3/TRBV12-4	TRBJ1-2	-	CASSSQGVDGYTF	TGTGCCAGCAGTTCGCAGGGCGTGGATGGCTACACCTTC
-	16	TRBV4-1	TRBJ1-5	-	CASSQDQVLSNQPQHF	TGCGCCAGCAGCCAAGATCAGGTCCTTAGCAATCAGCCCCAGCATTTT
TRBD2	19	TRBV4-2	TRBJ2-1	-	CASSQVISGGEGSYNEQFF	TGTGCCAGCAGCCAAGTTATTAGCGGGGGGGAAGGCTCCTACAATGAGCAGTTCTTC
-	11	TRBV20-1	TRBJ2-5	-	CSAQGHGTQYF	TGCAGTGCCCAGGGGCACGGGACCCAGTACTTC
-	11	TRBV6-5	TRBJ1-1	-	CASTGLAEAFF	TGTGCCAGCACCGGGTTGGCGGAAGCTTTCTTT
-	14	TRBV13	TRBJ1-2	-	CASSFRGTNYGYTF	TGTGCCAGCAGCTTCCGGGGTACTAACTATGGCTACACCTTC
TRBD1	13	TRBV3-1/TRBV3-2	TRBJ1-3	few	CASRRDSGNTIYF	TGTGCCAGCAGACGGGACAGCGGAAACACCATATATTTT
TRBD1	15	TRBV6-1	TRBJ1-2	-	CASSERWQGAGGYTF	TGTGCCAGCAGTGAACGGTGGCAGGGGGCTGGTGGCTACACCTTC
-	16	TRBV6-1	TRBJ1-4	-	CASSEVLRTAREKLFF	TGTGCCAGCAGTGAAGTGTTGAGGACAGCTCGTGAAAAACTGTTTTTT
-	14	TRBV5-1	TRBJ2-3	-	CASSPGTVEDTQYF	TGCGCCAGCAGCCCCGGGACTGTAGAAGATACGCAGTATTTT
-	13	TRBV12-3/TRBV12-4	TRBJ2-4	-	CASSLGLTLFEYF	TGTGCCAGCAGTTTGGGGCTAACATTGTTTGAGTACTTC
TRBD1	15	TRBV5-1	TRBJ2-1	-	CASSFSTGTYNEQFF	TGCGCCAGCAGCTTCTCGACAGGGACATACAATGAGCAGTTCTTC